The clone carrying this T cell receptor (beta chain) has a single count. Its antigen is not known. The germline gene is not matched at one end of the junction; a read error may be the cause. In germline, CDR1 is MNHEY, CDR2 SVGAGI. CDR3 length: 15 amino acids. With around 500 ng total RNA as template and a constant-region primer, TCR beta cDNA was made. Slightly modified ARM-PCR with three nested multiplex PCR rounds yielded TCR beta libraries. TRBV1-TRBV30 forward primers and a C-beta reverse primer were used in the first two PCR rounds, which each ran for approximately 11 cycles. Each CDR3 protein is one row after TCRdb ran MiXCR on the multiplex PCR reads. The data contain about 110,000 distinct CDR3 sequences, less than 80% of them singletons. RNA and DNA were co-extracted from approximately 20-30 mg of unsorted bulk tissue. This entry comes from a study of tumor-infiltrating lymphocytes in primary liver carcinoma. Study overall: Ages ranged from 30 to 69, with HCC or mixed HCC-cholangiocarcinoma. Samples returned roughly 3.5 to 7.5 million productive TCRbeta reads, a yield that was similar across tissue types. Whole-study results and caveats: Tumor-adjacent and tumor-blood pairs displayed less overlap than did pairs of tumor regions. Tumor top-250-clone fraction significantly exceeded that of blood (p = 0.039).

The chain recombines TRBV6-5 with TRBJ1-1; D is unclear. The receptor's source is a woman in her sixties with primary liver carcinoma and hepatitis B virus infection. Sequences were obtained from liver tumor tissue from sampling region 1. Subset here: tumor region T1, superior pole. CDR3 sequence reads: CANSYTLAGNTEAFF. The CDR3 DNA reads as TGTGCCAACAGTTACACGTTGGCGGGGAACACTGAAGCTTTCTTT.